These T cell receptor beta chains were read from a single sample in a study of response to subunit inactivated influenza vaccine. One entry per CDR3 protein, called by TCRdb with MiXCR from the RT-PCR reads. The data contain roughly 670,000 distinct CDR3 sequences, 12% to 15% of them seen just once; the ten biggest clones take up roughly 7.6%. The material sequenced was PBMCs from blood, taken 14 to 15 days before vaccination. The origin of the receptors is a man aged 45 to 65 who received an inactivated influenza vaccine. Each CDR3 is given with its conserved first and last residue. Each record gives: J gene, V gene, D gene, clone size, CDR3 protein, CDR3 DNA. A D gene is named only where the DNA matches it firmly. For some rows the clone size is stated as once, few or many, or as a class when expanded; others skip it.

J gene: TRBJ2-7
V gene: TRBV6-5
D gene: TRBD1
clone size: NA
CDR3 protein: CASSYDGQGVGEQYF
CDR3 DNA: TGTGCCAGCAGTTACGATGGACAGGGAGTGGGCGAGCAGTACTTC

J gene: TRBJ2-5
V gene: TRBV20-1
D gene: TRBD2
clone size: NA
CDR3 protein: CSASPSGGYQETQYF
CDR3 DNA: TGCAGTGCTAGTCCTAGCGGGGGGTACCAAGAGACCCAGTACTTC

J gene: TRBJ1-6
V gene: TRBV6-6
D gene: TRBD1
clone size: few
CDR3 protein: CASRDRDNSPLHF
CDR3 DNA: TGTGCCAGCAGAGACAGGGATAATTCACCCCTCCACTTT

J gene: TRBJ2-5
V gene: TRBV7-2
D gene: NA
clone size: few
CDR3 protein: CASREGVAGGETQYF
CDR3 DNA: TGTGCCAGCCGAGAGGGGGTCGCAGGCGGGGAGACCCAGTACTTC

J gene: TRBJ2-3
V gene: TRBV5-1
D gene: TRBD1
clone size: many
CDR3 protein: CASSLAPGQAQDTQYF
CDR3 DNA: TGCGCCAGCAGCTTGGCCCCCGGACAGGCGCAAGATACGCAGTATTTT

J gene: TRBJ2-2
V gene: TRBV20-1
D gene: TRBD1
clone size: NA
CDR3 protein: CSARDRRQGAGTGELFF
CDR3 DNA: TGCAGTGCTAGAGATAGGAGACAGGGGGCGGGCACCGGGGAGCTGTTTTTT

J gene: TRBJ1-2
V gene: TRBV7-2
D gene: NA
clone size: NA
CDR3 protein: CASSRDGPGGYTF
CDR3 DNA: TGTGCCAGCAGCCGTGACGGACCGGGAGGCTACACCTTC

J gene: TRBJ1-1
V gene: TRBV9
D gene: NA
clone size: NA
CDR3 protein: CASSVGFRGSDTEAFF
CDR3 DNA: TGTGCCAGCAGTGTGGGGTTCCGCGGGTCGGACACTGAAGCTTTCTTT

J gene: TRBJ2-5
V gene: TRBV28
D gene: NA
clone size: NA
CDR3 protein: CASSFPGTQETQYF
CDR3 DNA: TGTGCCAGCAGTTTCCCCGGGACCCAAGAGACCCAGTACTTC

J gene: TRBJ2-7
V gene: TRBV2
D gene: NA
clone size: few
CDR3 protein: CASRYQTQGYEQYF
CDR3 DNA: TGTGCCAGCAGGTACCAAACCCAGGGCTACGAGCAGTACTTC

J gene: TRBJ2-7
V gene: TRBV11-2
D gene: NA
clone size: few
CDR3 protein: CASSRDWSSYEQYF
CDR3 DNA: TGTGCCAGCAGTCGGGACTGGAGCTCCTACGAGCAGTACTTC

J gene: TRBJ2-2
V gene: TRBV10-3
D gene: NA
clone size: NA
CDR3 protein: CAIRQQGNTGELFF
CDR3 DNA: TGTGCCATCAGGCAACAGGGGAACACCGGGGAGCTGTTTTTT

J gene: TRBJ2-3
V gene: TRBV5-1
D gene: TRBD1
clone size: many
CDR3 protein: CASSSGGPTDTQYF
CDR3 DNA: TGCGCCAGCAGTTCAGGGGGCCCCACAGATACGCAGTATTTT

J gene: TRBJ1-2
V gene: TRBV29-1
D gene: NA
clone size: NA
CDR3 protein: CSVETLGPYGYTF
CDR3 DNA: TGCAGCGTTGAAACGCTGGGACCTTATGGCTACACCTTC

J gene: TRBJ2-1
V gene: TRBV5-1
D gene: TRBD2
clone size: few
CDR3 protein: CATHSGGLYNEQFF
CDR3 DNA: TGCGCCACCCATAGCGGGGGACTCTACAATGAGCAGTTCTTC

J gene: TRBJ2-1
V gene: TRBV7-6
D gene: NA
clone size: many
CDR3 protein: CASSLKGGSGVDEQFF
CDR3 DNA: TGTGCCAGCAGCCTAAAGGGGGGGTCCGGTGTTGATGAGCAGTTCTTC

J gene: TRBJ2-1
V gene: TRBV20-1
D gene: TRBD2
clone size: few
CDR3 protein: CSGGRGSSYNEQFF
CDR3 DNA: TGCAGCGGGGGTCGCGGGAGTTCCTACAATGAGCAGTTCTTC

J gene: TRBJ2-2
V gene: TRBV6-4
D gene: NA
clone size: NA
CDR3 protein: CASSDWVSEDTGELFF
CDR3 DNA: TGTGCCAGCAGTGATTGGGTCTCTGAGGACACCGGGGAGCTGTTTTTT

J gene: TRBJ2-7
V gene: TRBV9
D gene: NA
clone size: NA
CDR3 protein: CASSLDPGLTYEQYF
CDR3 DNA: TGTGCCAGCAGCCTTGACCCTGGGCTTACTTACGAGCAGTACTTC

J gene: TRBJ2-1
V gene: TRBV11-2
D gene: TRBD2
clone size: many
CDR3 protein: CASSFPSGGLNNEQFF
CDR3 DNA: TGTGCCAGCAGCTTCCCTAGCGGGGGCCTTAACAATGAGCAGTTCTTC

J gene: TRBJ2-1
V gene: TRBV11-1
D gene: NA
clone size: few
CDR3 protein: CASSLGPGPSYNEQFF
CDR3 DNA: TGTGCCAGCAGCTTAGGTCCAGGCCCATCCTACAATGAGCAGTTCTTC

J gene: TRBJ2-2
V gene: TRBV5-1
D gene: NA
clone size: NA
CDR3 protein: CASSLSLPPNTGELFF
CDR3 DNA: TGCGCCAGCAGCTTGAGCCTTCCCCCGAACACCGGGGAGCTGTTTTTT